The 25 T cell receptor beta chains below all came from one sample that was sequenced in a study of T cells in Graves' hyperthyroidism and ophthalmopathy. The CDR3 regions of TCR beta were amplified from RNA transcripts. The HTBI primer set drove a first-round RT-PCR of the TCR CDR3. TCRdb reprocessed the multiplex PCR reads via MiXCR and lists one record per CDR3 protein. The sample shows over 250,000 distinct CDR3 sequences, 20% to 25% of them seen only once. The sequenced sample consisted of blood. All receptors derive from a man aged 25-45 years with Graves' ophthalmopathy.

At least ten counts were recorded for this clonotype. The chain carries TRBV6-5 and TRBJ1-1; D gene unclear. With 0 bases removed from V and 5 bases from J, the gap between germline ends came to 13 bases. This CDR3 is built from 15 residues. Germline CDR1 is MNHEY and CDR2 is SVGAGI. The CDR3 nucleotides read TGTGCCAGCAGTTACTCCGACGGCGGTAGAACTGAAGCTTTCTTT. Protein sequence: CASSYSDGGRTEAFF.

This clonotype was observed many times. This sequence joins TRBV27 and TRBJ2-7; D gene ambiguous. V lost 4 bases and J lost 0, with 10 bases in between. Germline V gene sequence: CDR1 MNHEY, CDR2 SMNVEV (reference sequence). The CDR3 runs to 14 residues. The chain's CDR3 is CASSYRVSSYEQYF. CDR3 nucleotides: TGTGCCAGCAGTTATCGCGTCTCCTCCTACGAGCAGTACTTC.

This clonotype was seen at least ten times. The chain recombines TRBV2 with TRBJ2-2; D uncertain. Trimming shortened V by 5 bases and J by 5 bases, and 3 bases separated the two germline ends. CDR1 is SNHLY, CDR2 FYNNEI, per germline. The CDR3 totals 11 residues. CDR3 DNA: TGTGCCAGCAGTTCTACCGGGGAGCTGTTTTTT. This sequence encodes CASSSTGELFF. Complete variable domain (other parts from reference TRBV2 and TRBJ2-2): EPEVTQTPSHQVTQMGQEVILRCVPISNHLYFYWYRQILGQKVEFLVSFYNNEISEKSEIFDDQFSVERPDGSNFTLKIRSTKLEDSAMYFCASSSTGELFFGEGSRLTVL.

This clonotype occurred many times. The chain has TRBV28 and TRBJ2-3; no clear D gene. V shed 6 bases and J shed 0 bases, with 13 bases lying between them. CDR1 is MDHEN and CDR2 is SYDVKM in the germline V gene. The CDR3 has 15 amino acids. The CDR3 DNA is TGTGCCAGCAGCCGAGCCCCCAGCAGCACAGATACGCAGTATTTT. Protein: CASSRAPSSTDTQYF. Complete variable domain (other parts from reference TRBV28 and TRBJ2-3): DVKVTQSSRYLVKRTGEKVFLECVQDMDHENMFWYRQDPGLGLRLIYFSYDVKMKEKGDIPEGYSVSREKKERFSLILESASTNQTSMYLCASSRAPSSTDTQYFGPGTRLTVL.

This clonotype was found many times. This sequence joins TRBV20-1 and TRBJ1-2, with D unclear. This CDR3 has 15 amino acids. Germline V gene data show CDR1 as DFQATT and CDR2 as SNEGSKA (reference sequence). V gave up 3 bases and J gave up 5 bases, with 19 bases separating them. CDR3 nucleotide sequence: TGCAGTGCTAGTTTTTCTCACGGAGGCGCGTATGGCTACACCTTC. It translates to CSASFSHGGAYGYTF.

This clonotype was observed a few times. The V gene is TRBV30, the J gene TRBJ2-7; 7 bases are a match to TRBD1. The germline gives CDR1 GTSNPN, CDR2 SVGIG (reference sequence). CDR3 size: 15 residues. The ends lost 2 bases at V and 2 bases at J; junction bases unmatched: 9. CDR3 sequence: CAWSSDRDVAYEQYF. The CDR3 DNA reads TGTGCCTGGAGTTCCGACAGGGACGTGGCCTACGAGCAGTACTTC.

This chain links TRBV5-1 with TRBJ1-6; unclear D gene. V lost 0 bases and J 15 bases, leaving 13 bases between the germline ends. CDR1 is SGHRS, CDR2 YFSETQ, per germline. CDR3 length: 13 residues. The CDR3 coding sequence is TGCGCCAGCAGCTTGGAGGACCGGAGAGTCCTCCACTTT. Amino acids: CASSLEDRRVLHF. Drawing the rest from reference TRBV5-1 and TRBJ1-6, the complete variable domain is KAGVTQTPRYLIKTRGQQVTLSCSPISGHRSVSWYQQTPGQGLQFLFEYFSETQRNKGNFPGRFSGRQFSNSRSEMNVSTLELGDSALYLCASSLEDRRVLHFGNGTRLTVT.

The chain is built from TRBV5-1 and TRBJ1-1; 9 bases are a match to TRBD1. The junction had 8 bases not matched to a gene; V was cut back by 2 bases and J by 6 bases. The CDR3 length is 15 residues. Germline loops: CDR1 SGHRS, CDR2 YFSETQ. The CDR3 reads CASSFVQGASAEAFF. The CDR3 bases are TGCGCCAGCAGCTTTGTACAGGGGGCTTCAGCTGAAGCTTTCTTT.

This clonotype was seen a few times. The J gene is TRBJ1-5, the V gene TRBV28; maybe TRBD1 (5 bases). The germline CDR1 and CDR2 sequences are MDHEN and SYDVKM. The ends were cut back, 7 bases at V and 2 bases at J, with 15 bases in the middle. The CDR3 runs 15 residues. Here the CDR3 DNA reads TGTGCCAGCAAGGAGGGGTTTTTTGGCAATCAGCCCCAGCATTTT. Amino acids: CASKEGFFGNQPQHF.

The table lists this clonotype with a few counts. Here the CDR3 DNA reads TGCGCCAGCAGCCAAGGTCCAGGGGGCTATGGCTACACCTTC. Its translation is CASSQGPGGYGYTF. The V gene is TRBV4-1, the J gene TRBJ1-2; 7 bases are shared with TRBD1. Germline CDR1 reads MGHRA; CDR2 reads YSYEKL. The CDR3 covers 14 residues. Trimming took 1 base from V and 4 from J; bases not matched to a gene: 3.

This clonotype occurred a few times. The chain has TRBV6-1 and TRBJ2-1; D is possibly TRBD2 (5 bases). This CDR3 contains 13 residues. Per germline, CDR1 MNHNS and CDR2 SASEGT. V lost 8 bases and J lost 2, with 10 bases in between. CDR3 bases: TGTGCCAGCTCTCGGGGTCCCTACAATGAGCAGTTCTTC. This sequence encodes CASSRGPYNEQFF.

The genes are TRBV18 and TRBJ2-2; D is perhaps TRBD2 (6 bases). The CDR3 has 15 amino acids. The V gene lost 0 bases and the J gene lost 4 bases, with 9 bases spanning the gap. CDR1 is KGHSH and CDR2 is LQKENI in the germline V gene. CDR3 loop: CASSPPGGSTGELFF. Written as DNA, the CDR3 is TGTGCCAGCTCACCACCGGGAGGTAGCACCGGGGAGCTGTTTTTT.

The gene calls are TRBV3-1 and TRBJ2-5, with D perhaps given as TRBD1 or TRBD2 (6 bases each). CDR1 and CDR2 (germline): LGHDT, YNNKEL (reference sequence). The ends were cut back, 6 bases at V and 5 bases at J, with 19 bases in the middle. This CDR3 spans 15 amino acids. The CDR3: CASSRGRGATETQYF. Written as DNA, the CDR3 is TGTGCCAGCAGTCGGGGGCGGGGAGCGACGGAGACCCAGTACTTC.

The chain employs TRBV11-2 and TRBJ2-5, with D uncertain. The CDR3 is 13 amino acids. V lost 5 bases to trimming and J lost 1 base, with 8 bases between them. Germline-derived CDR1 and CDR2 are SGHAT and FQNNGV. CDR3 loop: CASSPQPQETQYF. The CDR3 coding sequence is TGTGCCAGCAGCCCCCAGCCCCAAGAGACCCAGTACTTC. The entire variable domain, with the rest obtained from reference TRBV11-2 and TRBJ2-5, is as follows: EAGVAQSPRYKIIEKRQSVAFWCNPISGHATLYWYQQILGQGPKLLIQFQNNGVVDDSQLPKDRFSAERLKGVDSTLKIQPAKLEDSAVYLCASSPQPQETQYFGPGTRLLVL.

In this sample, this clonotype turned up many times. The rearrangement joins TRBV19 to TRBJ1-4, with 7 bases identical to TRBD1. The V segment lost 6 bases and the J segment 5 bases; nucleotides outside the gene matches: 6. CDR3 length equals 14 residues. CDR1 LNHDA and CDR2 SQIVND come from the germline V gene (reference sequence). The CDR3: CASRTDRVNEKLFF. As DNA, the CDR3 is TGTGCCAGTAGAACCGACAGGGTGAATGAAAAACTGTTTTTT.

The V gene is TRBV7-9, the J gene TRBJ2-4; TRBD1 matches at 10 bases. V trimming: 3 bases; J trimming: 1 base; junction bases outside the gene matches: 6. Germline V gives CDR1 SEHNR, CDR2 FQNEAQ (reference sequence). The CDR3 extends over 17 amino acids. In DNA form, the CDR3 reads TGTGCCAGCAGCTTTTGGACAGGGGGATTGGCCAAAAACATTCAGTACTTC. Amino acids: CASSFWTGGLAKNIQYF.

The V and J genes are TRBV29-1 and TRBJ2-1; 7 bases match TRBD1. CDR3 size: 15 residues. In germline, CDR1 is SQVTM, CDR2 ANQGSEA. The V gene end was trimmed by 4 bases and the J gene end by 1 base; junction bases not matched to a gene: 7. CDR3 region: CSVGSDRLSYNEQFF. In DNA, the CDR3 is TGCAGCGTTGGCTCGGACAGGTTATCCTACAATGAGCAGTTCTTC.

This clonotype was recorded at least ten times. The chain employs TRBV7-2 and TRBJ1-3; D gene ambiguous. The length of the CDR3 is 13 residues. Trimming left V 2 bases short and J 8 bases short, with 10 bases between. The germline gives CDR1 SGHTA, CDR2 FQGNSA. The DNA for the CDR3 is TGTGCCAGCAGCTTATACTTGGTGGACACCATATATTTT. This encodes CASSLYLVDTIYF.

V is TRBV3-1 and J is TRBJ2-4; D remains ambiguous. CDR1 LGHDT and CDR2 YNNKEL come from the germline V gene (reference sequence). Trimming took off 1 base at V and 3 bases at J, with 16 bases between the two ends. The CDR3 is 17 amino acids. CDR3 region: CASSQGGGGNRKNIQYF. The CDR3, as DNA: TGTGCCAGCAGCCAAGGGGGTGGCGGAAACCGCAAAAACATTCAGTACTTC.

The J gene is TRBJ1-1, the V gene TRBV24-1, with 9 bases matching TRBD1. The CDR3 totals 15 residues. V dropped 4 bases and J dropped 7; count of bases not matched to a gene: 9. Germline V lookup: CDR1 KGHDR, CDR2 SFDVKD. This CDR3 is CATSDSRQGGGEAFF. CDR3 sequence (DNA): TGTGCCACCAGTGACTCGAGACAGGGGGGCGGTGAAGCTTTCTTT.

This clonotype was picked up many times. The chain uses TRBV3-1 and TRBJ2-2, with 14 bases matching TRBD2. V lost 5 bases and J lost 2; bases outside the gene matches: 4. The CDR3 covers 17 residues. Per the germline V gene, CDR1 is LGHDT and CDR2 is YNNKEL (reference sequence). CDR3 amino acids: CASSAGLAGVNTGELFF. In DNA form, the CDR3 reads TGTGCCAGCAGCGCGGGACTAGCGGGGGTCAACACCGGGGAGCTGTTTTTT.

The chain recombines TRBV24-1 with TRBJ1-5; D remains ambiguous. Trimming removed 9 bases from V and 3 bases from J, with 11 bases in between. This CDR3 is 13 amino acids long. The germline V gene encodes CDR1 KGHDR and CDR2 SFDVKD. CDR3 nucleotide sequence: TGTGCCACCGCATGGGGAGACAATCAGCCCCAGCATTTT. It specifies CATAWGDNQPQHF.

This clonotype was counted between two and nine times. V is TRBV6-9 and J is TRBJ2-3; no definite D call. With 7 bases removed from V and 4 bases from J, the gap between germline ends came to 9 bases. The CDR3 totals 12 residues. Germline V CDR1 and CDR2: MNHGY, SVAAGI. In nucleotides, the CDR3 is TGTGCCAGCACCCCCGTCTCAGATACGCAGTATTTT. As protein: CASTPVSDTQYF.

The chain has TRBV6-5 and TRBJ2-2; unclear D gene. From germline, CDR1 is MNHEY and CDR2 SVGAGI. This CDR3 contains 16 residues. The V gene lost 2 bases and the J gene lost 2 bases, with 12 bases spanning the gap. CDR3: CASSYLGRVNTGELFF. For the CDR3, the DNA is TGTGCCAGCAGTTACCTGGGTAGGGTCAACACCGGGGAGCTGTTTTTT.

The CDR3 DNA reads TGTGCCAGCAGCCTGAGGGGGGGCACAGATACGCAGTATTTT. Translation gives CASSLRGGTDTQYF. The chain recombines TRBV7-9 with TRBJ2-3; D may correspond to TRBD1 or TRBD2 (6 bases each). Germline V CDR1 and CDR2: SEHNR, FQNEAQ (reference sequence). V was shortened by 5 bases and J by 1 base, with 10 bases between the two germline ends. CDR3 length: 14 residues.